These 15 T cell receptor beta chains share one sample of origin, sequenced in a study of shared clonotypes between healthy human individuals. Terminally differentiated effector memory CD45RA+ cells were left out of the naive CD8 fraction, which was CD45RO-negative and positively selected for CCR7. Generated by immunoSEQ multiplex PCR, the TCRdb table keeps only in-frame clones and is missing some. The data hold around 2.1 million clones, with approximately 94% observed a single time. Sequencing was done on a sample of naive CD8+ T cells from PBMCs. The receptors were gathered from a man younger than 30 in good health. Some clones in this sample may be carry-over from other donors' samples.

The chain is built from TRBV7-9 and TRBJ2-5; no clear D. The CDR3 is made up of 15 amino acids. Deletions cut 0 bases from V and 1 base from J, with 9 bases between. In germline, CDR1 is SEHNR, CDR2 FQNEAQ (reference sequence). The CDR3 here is CASSLAPRVQETQYF. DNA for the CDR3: TGTGCCAGCAGCTTAGCGCCCCGAGTCCAAGAGACCCAGTACTTC.

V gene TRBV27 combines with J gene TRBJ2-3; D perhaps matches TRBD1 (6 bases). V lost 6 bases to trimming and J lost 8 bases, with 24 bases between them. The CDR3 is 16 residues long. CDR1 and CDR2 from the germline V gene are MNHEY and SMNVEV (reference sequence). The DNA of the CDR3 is TGTGCCAGCAGCCTGGGGGCAGAACACCCCTTCGCTACGCAGTATTTT. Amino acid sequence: CASSLGAEHPFATQYF.

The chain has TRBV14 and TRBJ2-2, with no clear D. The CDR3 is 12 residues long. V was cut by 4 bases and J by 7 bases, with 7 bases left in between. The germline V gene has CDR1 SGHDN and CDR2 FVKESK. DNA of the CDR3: TGTGCCAGCAGCCTGTTTTTCGGGGAGCTGTTTTTT. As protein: CASSLFFGELFF.

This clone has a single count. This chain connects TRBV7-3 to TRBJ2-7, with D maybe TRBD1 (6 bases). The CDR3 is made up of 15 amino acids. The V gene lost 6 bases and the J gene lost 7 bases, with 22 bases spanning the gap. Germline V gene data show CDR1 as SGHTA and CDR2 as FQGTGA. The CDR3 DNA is TGTGCCAGCAGTCTACTTGCCCGGGACATGGGGGAGCAGTACTTC. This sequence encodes CASSLLARDMGEQYF.

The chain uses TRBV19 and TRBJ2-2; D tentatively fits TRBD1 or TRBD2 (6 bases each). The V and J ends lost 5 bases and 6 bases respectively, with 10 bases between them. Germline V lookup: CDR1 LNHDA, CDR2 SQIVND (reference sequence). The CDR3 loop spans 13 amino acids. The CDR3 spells CASSPGAAGELFF. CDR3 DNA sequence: TGTGCCAGTAGTCCGGGGGCGGCCGGGGAGCTGTTTTTT.

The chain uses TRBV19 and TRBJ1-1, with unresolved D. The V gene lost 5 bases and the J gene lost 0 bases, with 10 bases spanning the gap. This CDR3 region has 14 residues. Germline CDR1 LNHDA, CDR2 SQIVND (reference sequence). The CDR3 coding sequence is TGTGCCAGTAGTGCATTTACAGTGAACACTGAAGCTTTCTTT. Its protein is CASSAFTVNTEAFF. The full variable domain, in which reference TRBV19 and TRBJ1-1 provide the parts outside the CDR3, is DGGITQSPKYLFRKEGQNVTLSCEQNLNHDAMYWYRQDPGQGLRLIYYSQIVNDFQKGDIAEGYSVSREKKESFPLTVTSAQKNPTAFYLCASSAFTVNTEAFFGQGTRLTVV.

The CDR3 spells CASSLSAGDPEAFF. The CDR3 nucleotides are TGTGCCAGCAGTTTATCCGCAGGGGACCCTGAAGCTTTCTTT. The J gene is TRBJ1-1, the V gene TRBV27, with a tentative D call TRBD1 (6 bases). V shed 0 bases and J shed 6 bases, with 11 bases lying between them. CDR3 length: 14 residues. Germline loops: CDR1 MNHEY, CDR2 SMNVEV (reference sequence).

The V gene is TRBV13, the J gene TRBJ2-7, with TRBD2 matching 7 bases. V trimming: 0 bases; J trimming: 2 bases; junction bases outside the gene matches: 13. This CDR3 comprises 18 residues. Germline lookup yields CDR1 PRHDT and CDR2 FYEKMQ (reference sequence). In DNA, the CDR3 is TGTGCCAGCAGCTTAGGCCCCCACCTTGCTAGCGGAACCTACGAGCAGTACTTC. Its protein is CASSLGPHLASGTYEQYF.

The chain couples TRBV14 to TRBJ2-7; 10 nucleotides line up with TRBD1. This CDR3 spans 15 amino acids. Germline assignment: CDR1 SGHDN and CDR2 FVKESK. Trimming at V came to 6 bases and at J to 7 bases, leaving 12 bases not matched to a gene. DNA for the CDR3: TGTGCCAGCAGGCAGTCCGGGACAGGGGTCGATGAGCAGTACTTC. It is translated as CASRQSGTGVDEQYF. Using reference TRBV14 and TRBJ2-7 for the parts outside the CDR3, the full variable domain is EAGVTQFPSHSVIEKGQTVTLRCDPISGHDNLYWYRRVMGKEIKFLLHFVKESKQDESGMPNNRFLAERTGGTYSTLKVQPAELEDSGVYFCASRQSGTGVDEQYFGPGTRLTVT.

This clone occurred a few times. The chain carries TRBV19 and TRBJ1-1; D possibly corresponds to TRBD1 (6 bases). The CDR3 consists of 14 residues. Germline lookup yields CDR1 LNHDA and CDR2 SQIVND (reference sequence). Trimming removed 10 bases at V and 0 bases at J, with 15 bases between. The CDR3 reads CATATGTMNTEAFF. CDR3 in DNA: TGTGCCACCGCGACAGGCACTATGAACACTGAAGCTTTCTTT.

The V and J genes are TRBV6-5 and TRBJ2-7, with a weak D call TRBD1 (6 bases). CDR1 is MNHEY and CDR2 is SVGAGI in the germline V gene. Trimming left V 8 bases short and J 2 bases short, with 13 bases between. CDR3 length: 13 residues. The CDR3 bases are TGTGCCAGCCGTTTCAGGGGCGCCTACGAGCAGTACTTC. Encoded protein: CASRFRGAYEQYF.

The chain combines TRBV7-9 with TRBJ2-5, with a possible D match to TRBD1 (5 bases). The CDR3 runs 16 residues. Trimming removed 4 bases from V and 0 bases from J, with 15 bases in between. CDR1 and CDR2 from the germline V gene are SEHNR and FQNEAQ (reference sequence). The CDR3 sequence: CASSSLRQLHQETQYF. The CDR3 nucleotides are TGTGCCAGCAGCTCCTTAAGACAGCTCCACCAAGAGACCCAGTACTTC.

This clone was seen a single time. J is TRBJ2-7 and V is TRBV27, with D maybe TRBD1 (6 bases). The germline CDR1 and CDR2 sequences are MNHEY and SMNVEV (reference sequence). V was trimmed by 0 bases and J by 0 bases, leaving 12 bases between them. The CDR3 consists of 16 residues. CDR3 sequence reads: CASSLSVGATSYEQYF. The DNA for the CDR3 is TGTGCCAGCAGTTTATCGGTGGGGGCAACCTCCTACGAGCAGTACTTC.

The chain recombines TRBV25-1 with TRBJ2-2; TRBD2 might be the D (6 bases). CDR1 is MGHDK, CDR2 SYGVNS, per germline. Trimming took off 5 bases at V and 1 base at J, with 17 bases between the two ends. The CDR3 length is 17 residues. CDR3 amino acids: CASSSPSRGLNTGELFF. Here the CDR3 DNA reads TGTGCCAGCAGTTCCCCCTCACGGGGGTTGAACACCGGGGAGCTGTTTTTT.

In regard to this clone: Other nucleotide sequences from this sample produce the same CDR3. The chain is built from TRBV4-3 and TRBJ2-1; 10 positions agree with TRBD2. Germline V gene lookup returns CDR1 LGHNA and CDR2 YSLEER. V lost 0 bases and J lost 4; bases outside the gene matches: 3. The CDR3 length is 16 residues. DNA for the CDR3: TGCGCCAGCAGCCAAGATAGGACTAGCGGTTACAATGAGCAGTTCTTC. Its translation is CASSQDRTSGYNEQFF.